The rows below give T cell receptor beta chains drawn from one sample of a study of post-analysis software for immune sequencing data. TCRdb reanalysed the PCR reads using MiXCR and keeps one entry per CDR3 protein. Of 450,000 to 700,000 distinct CDR3 sequences in the sample, about 44% were seen once. The sample taken for sequencing was blood. The receptors were sampled from a girl aged 5 to 17 with multiple sclerosis. The CDR3 runs from the conserved cysteine through the conserved F or W. The D gene is left open where the match is weak. Clone sizes are given selectively: once, few, many, or a class where the clone is expanded.

v_gene	abundance	j_gene	d_gene	CDR3nt	CDR3aa
TRBV7-2	-	TRBJ2-5	TRBD1	TGTGCCAGCAGCTTAGTAGTAGGGACAGGGGGGGAGACCCAGTACTTC	CASSLVVGTGGETQYF
TRBV6-5	-	TRBJ2-7	TRBD2	TGTGCCAGCAGTCCCAGACTAGCGGGAGGAGTCGAGCAGTACTTC	CASSPRLAGGVEQYF
TRBV5-1	-	TRBJ1-5	-	TGCGCCAGCAGCTTACAGTCTGGGGGCAATCAGCCCCAGCATTTT	CASSLQSGGNQPQHF
TRBV5-1	few	TRBJ2-1	-	TGCGCCAGCGGTCTTTTAGGGGGTGAGCAGTTCTTC	CASGLLGGEQFF
TRBV7-8	-	TRBJ2-7	-	TGTGCCAGCAGCGGCCGGGACAACTCCTACGAGCAGTACTTC	CASSGRDNSYEQYF
TRBV12-3/TRBV12-4	-	TRBJ2-2	TRBD1	TGTGCCAGCAGTCCCGGGACAGGGGGCAACACCGGGGAGCTGTTTTTT	CASSPGTGGNTGELFF
TRBV24-1	-	TRBJ2-3	TRBD2	TGTGCCACCAGTGCTAGCGGGGAGGGAGATACGCAGTATTTT	CATSASGEGDTQYF
TRBV4-2	-	TRBJ2-1	TRBD2	TGTGCCAGCAGCCAAGGGAGCGGGGGGTACTCCTACAATGAGCAGTTCTTC	CASSQGSGGYSYNEQFF
TRBV29-1	-	TRBJ2-5	-	TGCAGCGTTGTAGGCTCTGGCCAAGAGACCCAGTACTTC	CSVVGSGQETQYF
TRBV12-3/TRBV12-4	-	TRBJ2-7	-	TGTGCCAGCATGGGGCCGGAGTACGAGCAGTACTTC	CASMGPEYEQYF
TRBV3-1	-	TRBJ2-7	TRBD2	TGTGCCAGCAGCCCCAGCACTAGCGGGGGACATCGCGAGCAGTACTTC	CASSPSTSGGHREQYF
TRBV7-9	few	TRBJ2-3	-	TGTGCCAGCAGCTTCGGGACGGGAGATACGCAGTATTTT	CASSFGTGDTQYF
TRBV9	-	TRBJ1-1	TRBD1	TGTGCCAGCAGCGTAGGGGACAGTGAAGCTTTCTTT	CASSVGDSEAFF
TRBV7-9	-	TRBJ2-3	TRBD2	TGTGCCAGCAGCGCGGGACTAGCGGGGGCCGATACGCAGTATTTT	CASSAGLAGADTQYF
TRBV11-1	few	TRBJ2-7	-	TGTGCCAGCAGCCACGGGGCCAACGAGCAGTACTTC	CASSHGANEQYF
TRBV20-1	-	TRBJ2-7	TRBD1	TGCAGTGCTAGAGGTTGGGGACAGGGGTCTCACTCCTACGAGCAGTACTTC	CSARGWGQGSHSYEQYF
TRBV5-1	-	TRBJ2-1	TRBD2	TGCGCCAGCAGCCCCGGGACTAGCGGGGGAACAACGAACTACAATGAGCAGTTCTTC	CASSPGTSGGTTNYNEQFF
TRBV30	few	TRBJ2-5	-	TGTGCCTGGAGTGTACAGGACTATGAGACCCAGTACTTC	CAWSVQDYETQYF
TRBV6-5	-	TRBJ2-5	-	TGTGCCAGCAGTCCCGGGACTTCTGACAGGGAGCAGTACTTC	CASSPGTSDREQYF
TRBV12-3/TRBV12-4	-	TRBJ2-1	TRBD2	TGTGCCAGCAGTTTAGCAAGGACTAGCGGTATCTACAATGAGCAGTTCTTC	CASSLARTSGIYNEQFF
TRBV7-6	few	TRBJ2-1	TRBD1	TGTGCCAGCAGCCAAGGACAGGGGGCGCTTAATGAGCAGTTCTTC	CASSQGQGALNEQFF
TRBV5-1	-	TRBJ2-5	TRBD2	TGCGCCAGCAGCTTCGCTAGCGGGCTCGTGGAGCAGTACTTC	CASSFASGLVEQYF